Presented here are 28 T cell receptor beta chains from one specimen sequenced in a study of post-analysis software for immune sequencing data. For these TCRs, the target antigens are not known. Regarding the study as a whole: Patients used roughly five TRBV segments, including TRBV5-6, TRBV5-1 and TRBV20-1, more often than controls.

The library was made from cDNA and included unique molecular identifiers. MiXCR, applied by TCRdb to the PCR reads, yields one record per CDR3 protein. The table shows approximately 660,000 distinct CDR3 sequences, with roughly three fifths occurring only once. Sequencing was done on a sample of blood. The receptors come from a girl aged 2-9 years with multiple sclerosis.

CDR3 nucleotide sequence: TGTGCCAGCAGTTTACGCTTCAGGGGAAGGACAGATACGCAGTATTTT. Its protein product is CASSLRFRGRTDTQYF. The chain is built from TRBV6-1 and TRBJ2-3; possibly TRBD1 for D (6 bases). V was trimmed by 5 bases and J by 3 bases, leaving 18 bases between them. The length of the CDR3 is 16 residues. Looked up from germline, CDR1 is MNHNS and CDR2 is SASEGT.

The chain has TRBV5-1 and TRBJ2-1; D perhaps matches TRBD2 (5 bases). CDR1 and CDR2 (germline): SGHRS, YFSETQ. The V end lost 0 bases, the J end lost 8 bases, and 12 bases lay between the germline ends. This CDR3 has 14 residues. CDR3: CASSLENGIYEQFF. The CDR3 DNA reads as TGCGCCAGCAGCTTGGAGAACGGGATATATGAGCAGTTCTTC.

CDR3 amino acids: CASSSPRKFGGTDTQYF. The CDR3 DNA reads TGTGCCAGCAGCTCCCCCCGAAAATTTGGGGGCACAGATACGCAGTATTTT. The chain recombines TRBV11-2 with TRBJ2-3; D not resolved. Trimming removed 4 bases at V and 1 base at J, with 18 bases between. The CDR3 covers 17 residues. Germline V CDR1 and CDR2: SGHAT, FQNNGV.

In its sample, this clonotype was seen a few times. The V call is TRBV3-1, the J call TRBJ2-7; D is perhaps TRBD2 (6 bases). The V end lost 4 bases, the J end lost 3 bases, and 13 bases lay between the germline ends. Germline-derived CDR1 and CDR2 are LGHDT and YNNKEL (reference sequence). This CDR3 is built from 14 residues. CDR3 loop: CASSPGETSYEQYF. Written as DNA, the CDR3 is TGTGCCAGCAGCCCTGGCGAGACTAGCTACGAGCAGTACTTC.

The chain combines TRBV2 with TRBJ1-1; tentative D call: TRBD1 (5 bases). The length of the CDR3 is 16 residues. From germline, CDR1 is SNHLY and CDR2 FYNNEI. Trimming removed 5 bases at V and 0 bases at J, with 16 bases between. CDR3 loop: CASSLEVGGMNTEAFF. The CDR3 nucleotides are TGTGCCAGCAGTTTAGAGGTTGGGGGAATGAACACTGAAGCTTTCTTT.

The rearrangement joins TRBV2 to TRBJ2-3; perhaps D is TRBD1 or TRBD2 (5 bases each). V was trimmed by 9 bases and J by 2 bases, leaving 15 bases between them. The CDR3 contains 14 residues. Per the germline V gene, CDR1 is SNHLY and CDR2 is FYNNEI. CDR3 protein: CARGDSTSTDTQYF. DNA of the CDR3: TGTGCCAGGGGGGATTCTACTTCCACAGATACGCAGTATTTT.

This chain joins TRBV10-3 and TRBJ2-1; maybe TRBD2 (6 bases). CDR3 length equals 13 residues. CDR1 is ENHRY and CDR2 is SYGVKD in the germline V gene. V dropped 6 bases and J dropped 4 bases, with 10 bases sitting between them. The CDR3 DNA reads as TGTGCCATCAGCGGGAGACCTTACAATGAGCAGTTCTTC. Residues: CAISGRPYNEQFF.

The V call is TRBV3-1, the J call TRBJ2-3; TRBD2 matches 7 bases. Per the germline V gene, CDR1 is LGHDT and CDR2 is YNNKEL (reference sequence). The trim removed 0 bases at V and 4 bases at J, leaving 10 bases unmatched. The CDR3 runs to 17 residues. This CDR3 is CASSQDRDGGLSDTQYF. Written as DNA, the CDR3 is TGTGCCAGCAGCCAAGATCGGGACGGGGGGTTGTCAGATACGCAGTATTTT.

There are a few counts of this clonotype. The V and J genes are TRBV25-1 and TRBJ1-2; 7 bases fit TRBD1. The germline CDR1 and CDR2 sequences are MGHDK and SYGVNS. With V trimmed by 7 bases and J by 8 bases, 7 bases remained unmatched. The CDR3 spans 12 residues. For the CDR3, the DNA is TGTGCCAGCAACGGACCAGGGGGAGGCTACACCTTC. Translating it yields CASNGPGGGYTF.

This clonotype showed up just a few times. The chain joins TRBV29-1 to TRBJ1-2, with a weak D call TRBD1 (5 bases). The CDR3 consists of 11 residues. Germline CDR1 is SQVTM and CDR2 is ANQGSEA. V lost 4 bases and J lost 5, with 8 bases in between. CDR3 DNA sequence: TGCAGCGTTGCGCGGGGGTATGGCTACACCTTC. Its translation is CSVARGYGYTF.

V gene TRBV10-1 combines with J gene TRBJ2-1; a weak D match, TRBD2 (6 bases). There are 16 residues in the CDR3. Trimming took off 3 bases at V and 7 bases at J, with 19 bases between the two ends. Per germline, CDR1 WNHNN and CDR2 SYGVQD (reference sequence). CDR3 DNA sequence: TGCGCCAGCAGTGAAGTGGGGGACGGGGGTAAGAATGAGCAGTTCTTC. It codes for CASSEVGDGGKNEQFF.

V gene TRBV12-3 or TRBV12-4 combines with J gene TRBJ1-2, with D uncertain. V lost 3 bases, J lost 6 bases, and 8 bases lay in between. The length of the CDR3 is 12 residues. The CDR3 reads CASSFAKNGYTF. DNA for the CDR3: TGTGCCAGCAGTTTTGCTAAGAATGGCTACACCTTC.

This clonotype appeared once. Mismatch with germline at one junction end may stem from a read error. The chain is built from TRBV7-2 and TRBJ2-5; no clear D. From germline, CDR1 is SGHTA and CDR2 FQGNSA. The CDR3 length is 13 residues. The chain's CDR3 is CASSFTIQEAQYF. The CDR3 DNA is TGTGCCAGCAGCTTCACGATCCAAGAGGCCCAGTACTTC.

This rearrangement joins TRBV29-1 to TRBJ1-2; tentatively, D is TRBD1 (6 bases). V lost 6 bases and J lost 4, with 12 bases in between. The germline gives CDR1 SQVTM, CDR2 ANQGSEA. The CDR3 sequence is 12 residues long. The CDR3 nucleotides are TGCAGCGTGTACAGGGTTAGCTATGGCTACACCTTC. Translation: CSVYRVSYGYTF.

This clonotype was seen a few times. The chain employs TRBV3-1 and TRBJ2-3, with TRBD1 identical over 11 bases. In germline, CDR1 is LGHDT, CDR2 YNNKEL (reference sequence). This CDR3 spans 16 amino acids. V was pared by 5 bases and J by 2 bases, with 6 bases of the junction left unmatched. The CDR3 coding sequence is TGTGCCAGCAGCTCCCCAGGACAGGGGGCCACAGATACGCAGTATTTT. As protein: CASSSPGQGATDTQYF.

The chain links TRBV5-1 to TRBJ1-1, with D unresolved. Looked up from germline, CDR1 is SGHRS and CDR2 is YFSETQ. V shed 0 bases and J shed 4 bases, with 7 bases lying between them. The CDR3 runs to 13 residues. The CDR3 loop reads CASSLDAVTEAFF. The CDR3 bases are TGCGCCAGCAGCTTGGACGCTGTCACTGAAGCTTTCTTT.

This clonotype appeared a single time. The chain carries TRBV12-3 or TRBV12-4 and TRBJ2-1, with 11 nucleotides matching TRBD1. This CDR3 is built from 15 residues. Germline trimming cut 2 bases from V and 7 bases from J; bases unmatched to any gene: 4. CDR3 DNA: TGTGCCAGCAGTTTAATGGGACAGGGGGTAAATGAGCAGTTCTTC. Residues: CASSLMGQGVNEQFF.

The chain is built from TRBV7-9 and TRBJ2-7; D not resolved. CDR3 size: 16 residues. The V gene's germline CDR1 is SEHNR and CDR2 FQNEAQ (reference sequence). Trimming cost V 4 bases and J 2 bases, with 18 bases left between them. CDR3 nucleotides: TGTGCCAGCAGCTCGACGAGAGAGCCCGATACCTACGAGCAGTACTTC. It codes for CASSSTREPDTYEQYF.

V gene TRBV5-8 combines with J gene TRBJ1-2; D ambiguous. The germline CDR1 and CDR2 sequences are SGHTS and YDEGEE. V lost 4 bases and J 2 bases, leaving 9 bases between the germline ends. The CDR3 consists of 13 residues. CDR3 amino acids: CASSESRNYGYTF. For the CDR3, the DNA is TGTGCCAGCAGCGAGTCTCGGAACTATGGCTACACCTTC.

The chain links TRBV7-2 to TRBJ1-5; D call uncertain. The V and J ends lost 2 bases and 0 bases respectively, with 8 bases between them. This CDR3 is 15 amino acids long. Germline loops: CDR1 SGHTA, CDR2 FQGNSA. For the CDR3, the DNA is TGTGCCAGCAGCTTAACTGTGTATAGCAATCAGCCCCAGCATTTT. Translated, it gives CASSLTVYSNQPQHF.

This clonotype was counted between two and nine times. The rearrangement joins TRBV11-2 to TRBJ2-2; 11 bases agree with TRBD2. The CDR3 contains 15 residues. Germline trimming cut 2 bases from V and 4 bases from J; bases unmatched to any gene: 0. The V gene's germline CDR1 is SGHAT and CDR2 FQNNGV. The CDR3: CASSLTSGGTGELFF. The CDR3 DNA sequence: TGTGCCAGCAGCTTAACTAGCGGGGGCACCGGGGAGCTGTTTTTT.

V gene TRBV12-3 or TRBV12-4 combines with J gene TRBJ1-5; D is possibly TRBD1 (5 bases). With 4 bases removed from V and 3 bases from J, the gap between germline ends came to 10 bases. The CDR3 length is 14 residues. DNA of the CDR3: TGTGCCAGCAGTTCCCGACAGCACAATCAGCCCCAGCATTTT. This encodes CASSSRQHNQPQHF.

This chain links TRBV20-1 with TRBJ2-1, with 7 positions matching TRBD2. There are 17 residues in the CDR3. Germline CDR1 DFQATT, CDR2 SNEGSKA (reference sequence). With 0 bases clipped from V and 4 bases from J, the junction kept 12 bases outside the gene matches. CDR3 protein: CSARDRSSGGGYNEQFF. CDR3 nucleotides: TGCAGTGCTAGAGATAGGTCATCTGGGGGGGGATACAATGAGCAGTTCTTC.

The chain combines TRBV15 with TRBJ1-2; possible D gene TRBD1, 6 bases. Looked up from germline, CDR1 is LNHNV and CDR2 is YYDKDF (reference sequence). The CDR3 sequence is 15 residues long. The V end was cut by 8 bases, the J end by 2 bases, with 18 bases between. In DNA form, the CDR3 reads TGTGCCACCGAAAGGGGGGGGACGTCAAACTATGGCTACACCTTC. Protein sequence: CATERGGTSNYGYTF.

As for this clonotype: At one end the junction does not follow the germline gene, possibly because of a read error. This chain joins TRBV9 and TRBJ2-3; D may be TRBD2 (6 bases). Per the germline V gene, CDR1 is SGDLS and CDR2 is YYNGEE. The CDR3 extends over 13 amino acids. CDR3 bases: TGTGCCAGCAGGGGGGGTAGCATAGATACGCAGTATTTT. It codes for CASRGGSIDTQYF.

V and J are TRBV6-2 or TRBV6-3 and TRBJ2-1; TRBD1 might be the D (6 bases). Trimming stripped 6 bases from V and 8 bases from J, with 20 bases between. Per germline, CDR1 MNHEY and CDR2 SVGEGT. The CDR3 has 15 amino acids. In DNA form, the CDR3 reads TGTGCCAGCAGGCTCACCCGAGGGGGTTTCGATGAGCAGTTCTTC. It specifies CASRLTRGGFDEQFF.

Comment on this clonotype: The junction and the germline gene differ at one end; a read error may be behind it. The chain recombines TRBV20-1 with TRBJ2-1; D could derive from TRBD1 or TRBD2 (6 bases each). CDR1 and CDR2 (germline): DFQATT, SNEGSKA (reference sequence). The CDR3 consists of 15 residues. CDR3 in amino acids: CRASAQGRSYNEQFF. As DNA, the CDR3 is TGCAGAGCTAGCGCACAGGGAAGATCCTACAATGAGCAGTTCTTC.

The chain combines TRBV27 with TRBJ1-6; D remains unclear. The germline gives CDR1 MNHEY, CDR2 SMNVEV (reference sequence). Between the trimmed V and J ends, which lost 7 bases and 7 bases, there was a span of 14 bases. The CDR3 consists of 14 residues. The CDR3 reads CASTETFTNSPLHF. CDR3 bases: TGTGCCAGCACCGAGACCTTTACCAATTCACCCCTCCACTTT.